This section outlines one TCR beta chain sequence together with its context. Its antigen remains unknown. The primer mix had 60 Vbeta and 13 Jbeta primers. This table comes from immunoSEQ multiplex PCR, and its TCRdb copy is limited to in-frame clones, with some not included. The table shows roughly 120,000 clones, with 6.5% to 9.5% occurring only once. The data originate from a study of cytomegalovirus exposure and HLA in healthy donors. About the study: HLA-typed donors were the source of tens of millions of unique TCRs, which an early data release held.

The germline V gene has CDR1 SGHVS and CDR2 FNYEAQ. This CDR3 spans 17 amino acids. Trimming at V came to 5 bases and at J to 7 bases, leaving 12 bases not matched to a gene. General observations from the study: As a later analysis showed, a missense DCLRE1C variant was linked to trimming of TCR beta V- and J-genes. In a later analysis, productive TCRs from donors in an Asian-associated ancestry cluster reportedly carried fewer N-insertions than the cohort mean.

This receptor was obtained from a man aged 40-49 years in good health and CMV-seronegative. The rearrangement links TRBV7-6 to TRBJ2-1, with TRBD2 matching over 12 bases. Sequencing used PBMCs. CDR3 sequence reads: CASSPGGRTSGANEQFF. In DNA form, the CDR3 reads TGTGCCAGCAGCCCAGGCGGGAGGACTAGCGGGGCTAATGAGCAGTTCTTC.